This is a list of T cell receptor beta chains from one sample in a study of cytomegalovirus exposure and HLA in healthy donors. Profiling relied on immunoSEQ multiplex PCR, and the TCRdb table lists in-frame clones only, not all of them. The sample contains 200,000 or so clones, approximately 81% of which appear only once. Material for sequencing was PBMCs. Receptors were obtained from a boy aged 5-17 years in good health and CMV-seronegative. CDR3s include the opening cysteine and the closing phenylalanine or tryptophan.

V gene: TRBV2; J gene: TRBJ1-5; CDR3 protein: CASGGQALNSNQPQHF
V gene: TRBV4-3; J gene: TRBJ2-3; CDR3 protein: CASSQGTVSTDTQYF
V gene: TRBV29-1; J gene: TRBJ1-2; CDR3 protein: CSVDLQGANYGYTF
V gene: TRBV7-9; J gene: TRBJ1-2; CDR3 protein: CASSSLNYGYTF
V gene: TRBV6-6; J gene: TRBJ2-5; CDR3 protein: CASRTEGLSSETQYF
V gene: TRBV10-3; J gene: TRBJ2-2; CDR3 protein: CAISSGTANTGELFF
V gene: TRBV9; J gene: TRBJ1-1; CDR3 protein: CASSRTDNTEAFF
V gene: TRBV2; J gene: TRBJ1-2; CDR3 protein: CAGGTGDHYGYTF
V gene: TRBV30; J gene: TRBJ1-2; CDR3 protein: CARRSQGAFDYGYTF
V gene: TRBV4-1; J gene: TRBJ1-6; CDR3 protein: CASSQDGAAMNYNSPLHF
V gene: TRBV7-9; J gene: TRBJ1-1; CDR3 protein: CASSLGTGIMNTEAFF
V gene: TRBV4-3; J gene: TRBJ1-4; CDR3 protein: CASSQDNQRGLELFF
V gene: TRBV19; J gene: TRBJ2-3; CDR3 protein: CASRRLAIEEQYF
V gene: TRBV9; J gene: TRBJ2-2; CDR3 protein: CASSVTVGELFF
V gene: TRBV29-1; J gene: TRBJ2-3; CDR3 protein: CSAHGLAGEVPDTQYF
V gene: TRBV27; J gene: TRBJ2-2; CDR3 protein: CASSLISSGPRVGELFF
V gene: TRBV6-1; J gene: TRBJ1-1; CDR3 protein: CASSEPRGFRGLATEAFF
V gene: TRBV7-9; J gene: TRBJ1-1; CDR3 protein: CASSPRDRDLAFF
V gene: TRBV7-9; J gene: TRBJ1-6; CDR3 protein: CASSLGGGADYSPLHF
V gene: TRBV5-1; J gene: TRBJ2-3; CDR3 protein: CASSITGFSTDTQYF
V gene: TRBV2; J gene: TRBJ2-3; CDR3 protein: CAGKTAPDTQYF
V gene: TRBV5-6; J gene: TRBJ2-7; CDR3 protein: CASSPLAGGGYEQYF
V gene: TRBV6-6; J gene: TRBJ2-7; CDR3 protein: CASSSADRAPYEQYF
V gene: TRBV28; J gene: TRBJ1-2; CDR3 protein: CATTDRGLGYTF
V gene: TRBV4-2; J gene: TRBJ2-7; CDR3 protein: CASSQVSGLTYEQYF
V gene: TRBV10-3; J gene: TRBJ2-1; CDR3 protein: CAISESATGFDNEQFF
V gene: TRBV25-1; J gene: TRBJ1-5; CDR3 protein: CTSSQGQGDSPPQHF
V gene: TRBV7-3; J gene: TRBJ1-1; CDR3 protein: CASSLRGGTEAFF
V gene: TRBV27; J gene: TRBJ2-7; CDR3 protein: CASGLQGGIYEQYF
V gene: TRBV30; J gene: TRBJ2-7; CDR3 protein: CAGAQGSEQYF
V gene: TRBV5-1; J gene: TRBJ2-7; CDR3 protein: CASSFRGQGPSRSYEQYF
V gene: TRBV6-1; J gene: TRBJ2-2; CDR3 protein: CASSEAWGSGVNTGELFF
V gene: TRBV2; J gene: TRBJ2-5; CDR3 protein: CASCHRYQETQYF
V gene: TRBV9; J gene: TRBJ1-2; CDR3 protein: CASRSGTGGGYTF
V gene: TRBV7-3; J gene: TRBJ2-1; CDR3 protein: CASSPGTNSYNEQFF
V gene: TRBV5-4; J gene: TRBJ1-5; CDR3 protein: CASSLMGQEENQPQHF
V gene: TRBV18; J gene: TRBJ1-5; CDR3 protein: CASSPPGQGTQPQHF
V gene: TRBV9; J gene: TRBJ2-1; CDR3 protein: CASSVGTANEQFF
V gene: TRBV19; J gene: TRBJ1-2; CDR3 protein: CASRYRQTFNYGYTF
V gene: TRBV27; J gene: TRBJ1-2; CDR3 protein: CASSTGGSYGYTF
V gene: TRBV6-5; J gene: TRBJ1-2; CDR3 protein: CASSFGTGVGYTF
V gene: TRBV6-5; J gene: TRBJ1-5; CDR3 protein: CASSYVRDQPQHF
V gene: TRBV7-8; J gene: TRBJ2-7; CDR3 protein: CASSSGQGAGEQYF
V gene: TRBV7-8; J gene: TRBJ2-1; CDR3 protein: CASSLVDLIHFEGEQFF
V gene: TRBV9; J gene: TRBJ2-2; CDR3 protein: CASSVAAGRSGELFF
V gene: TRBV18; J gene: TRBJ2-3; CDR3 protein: CASSRTSGSTDTQYF
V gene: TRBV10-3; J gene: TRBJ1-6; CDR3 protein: CAISENRPNSPLHF
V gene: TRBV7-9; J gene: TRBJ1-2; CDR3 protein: CASSQWGVSYGYTF
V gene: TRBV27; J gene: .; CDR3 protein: CASGRSSYEQYF
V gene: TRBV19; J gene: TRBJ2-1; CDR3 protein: CASTPRVGGRALNEQFF
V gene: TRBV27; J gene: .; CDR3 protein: CASSFCEQYF
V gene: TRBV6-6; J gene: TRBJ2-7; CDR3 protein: CASSYGDDEQYF
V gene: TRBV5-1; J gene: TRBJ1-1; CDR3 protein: CASSSAGTKNTEAFF
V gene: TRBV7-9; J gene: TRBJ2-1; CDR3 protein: CASSRGTGTYNEQFF
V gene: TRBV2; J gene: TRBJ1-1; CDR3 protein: CASIPLTWGPNTEAFF
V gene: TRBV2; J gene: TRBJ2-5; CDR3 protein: CASSETTGTQETQYF